Presented here are 21 T cell receptor beta chains from one specimen sequenced in a study of OX40 agonist ivuxolimab in advanced cancers. Here immunoSEQ multiplex PCR was the method, and the copy in TCRdb shows in-frame clones only, minus some. The repertoire holds 70,000 to 90,000 clones, with about four fifths as singletons. The sequencing used CD4+ or CD8+ T cells sorted from blood, collected in a trial of the OX40 agonist ivuxolimab. These receptor sequences come from an adult with an advanced solid tumor such as melanoma, head and neck, liver or kidney cancer.

This sequence joins TRBV6-5 and TRBJ2-3; D ambiguous. V was cut by 7 bases and J by 6 bases, with 11 bases left in between. Looked up from germline, CDR1 is MNHEY and CDR2 is SVGAGI. This CDR3 spans 12 amino acids. CDR3 protein: CASTSPPDTQYF. CDR3 DNA sequence: TGTGCCAGCACATCCCCGCCCGATACGCAGTATTTT.

The rearrangement links TRBV4-3 to TRBJ1-3, with D possibly being TRBD1 (5 bases). Germline lookup yields CDR1 LGHNA and CDR2 YSLEER. This CDR3 is built from 18 residues. V shed 4 bases and J shed 2 bases, with 21 bases lying between them. Here the CDR3 DNA reads TGCGCCAGCAGCCGGATGAGTGCGGGGCCTGGACCTGGAAACACCATATATTTT. Translated: CASSRMSAGPGPGNTIYF.

The chain recombines TRBV15 with TRBJ2-1; TRBD1 is a possible D gene (5 bases). The CDR3 totals 14 residues. V gave up 5 bases and J gave up 0 bases, with 8 bases separating them. Germline V CDR1 and CDR2: LNHNV, YYDKDF (reference sequence). The CDR3 spells CATSFDSSYNEQFF. The CDR3 DNA reads TGTGCCACCAGCTTCGACAGCTCCTACAATGAGCAGTTCTTC.

The chain has TRBV30 and TRBJ1-1; possible D gene TRBD1, 5 bases. The CDR3 spans 16 residues. V was shortened by 0 bases and J by 0 bases, with 14 bases between the two germline ends. Per the germline V gene, CDR1 is GTSNPN and CDR2 is SVGIG (reference sequence). CDR3 sequence: CAWSVRWGGLNTEAFF. The CDR3 bases are TGTGCCTGGAGTGTACGGTGGGGGGGACTGAACACTGAAGCTTTCTTT.

The J gene is TRBJ2-7, the V gene TRBV6-6; D might be TRBD2 (7 bases). V was trimmed by 0 bases and J by 1 base, leaving 10 bases between them. Germline V gene sequence: CDR1 MNHNY, CDR2 SVGAGI (reference sequence). The length of the CDR3 is 15 residues. The CDR3 sequence is CASSYSAGASYEQYF. The CDR3 DNA reads TGTGCCAGCAGTTACTCCGCGGGGGCGTCCTACGAGCAGTACTTC.

The J gene is TRBJ2-2, the V gene TRBV7-9; 10 positions agree with TRBD2. The CDR3 spans 16 residues. V shed 5 bases and J 4 bases; nucleotides not matched to a gene: 7. Germline V lookup: CDR1 SEHNR, CDR2 FQNEAQ (reference sequence). CDR3 sequence (DNA): TGTGCCAGCAGCCGGCGACTAGCGGGTATCACCGGGGAGCTGTTTTTT. This encodes CASSRRLAGITGELFF.

The genes are TRBV6-5 and TRBJ2-7, with TRBD1 identical over 9 bases. Looked up from germline, CDR1 is MNHEY and CDR2 is SVGAGI. The length of the CDR3 is 12 residues. Trimming removed 4 bases from V and 9 bases from J; junction bases left unmatched: 4. The CDR3 DNA sequence: TGTGCCAGCAGTTTACAGGGGGCACTGCAGTACTTC. The encoded protein is CASSLQGALQYF.

The CDR3 region has the DNA TGTGCCAGCAGCCCACTTGACCTCGGACAGGGAAGTAGGTTCTTT. The encoded protein is CASSPLDLGQGSRFF. The V and J genes are TRBV7-2 and TRBJ1-1; 8 positions agree with TRBD1. Unmatched junction bases numbered 19, after V lost 5 bases and J lost 14 bases. Germline V lookup: CDR1 SGHTA, CDR2 FQGNSA. CDR3 length equals 15 residues.

The CDR3 coding sequence is TGCGCCAGCAGCTTGATGGACAGGACTGAAGCTTTCTTT. This sequence encodes CASSLMDRTEAFF. The chain combines TRBV5-1 with TRBJ1-1; TRBD1 matches 7 bases. Germline V gene data show CDR1 as SGHRS and CDR2 as YFSETQ. CDR3 size: 13 residues. V trimming: 1 base; J trimming: 5 bases; junction bases outside the gene matches: 2.

The V gene is TRBV12-5, the J gene TRBJ1-1, with 7 bases that match TRBD1. Germline CDR1 LGHNT, CDR2 FRNRAP. The CDR3 consists of 14 residues. The CDR3 region has the DNA TGTGCCTTACAGGGGCCCCTCGGGGACACTGAAGCTTTCTTT. Amino acids: CALQGPLGDTEAFF.

This chain connects TRBV5-4 to TRBJ2-7; TRBD2 agrees at 7 bases. The CDR3 covers 14 residues. With V trimmed by 3 bases and J by 2 bases, 5 bases remained unmatched. Germline assignment: CDR1 SGHNT and CDR2 YYREEE (reference sequence). CDR3 sequence (DNA): TGTGCCAGCAGCTCTGGCGGGGGAGCCTACGAGCAGTACTTC. Amino acid sequence: CASSSGGGAYEQYF.

V is TRBV7-2 and J is TRBJ1-2; TRBD1 is a possible D gene (5 bases). The V end was cut by 2 bases, the J end by 6 bases, with 13 bases between. This CDR3 contains 14 residues. Germline V gene sequence: CDR1 SGHTA, CDR2 FQGNSA. CDR3 protein: CASSLWRGRDGYTF. The DNA of the CDR3 is TGTGCCAGCAGCTTATGGCGGGGACGGGATGGCTACACCTTC.

The rearrangement joins TRBV19 to TRBJ2-1; D is undetermined. Trimming shortened V by 3 bases and J by 5 bases, and 5 bases separated the two germline ends. Per the germline V gene, CDR1 is LNHDA and CDR2 is SQIVND (reference sequence). The CDR3 totals 12 residues. CDR3 nucleotides: TGTGCCAGTAGTATTTGGGACAATGAGCAGTTCTTC. This sequence encodes CASSIWDNEQFF.

In this sample, this clone turned up a few times. The J gene is TRBJ1-1, the V gene TRBV13; D is possibly TRBD1 (6 bases). Germline V CDR1 and CDR2: PRHDT, FYEKMQ (reference sequence). There are 16 residues in the CDR3. With 3 bases removed from V and 0 bases from J, the gap between germline ends came to 14 bases. CDR3 residues: CASSFLGGALNTEAFF. CDR3 DNA: TGTGCCAGCAGCTTCTTGGGGGGGGCCTTGAACACTGAAGCTTTCTTT.

The rearrangement joins TRBV30 to TRBJ1-6; 7 bases are a match to TRBD1. Germline V gives CDR1 GTSNPN, CDR2 SVGIG (reference sequence). The V and J ends lost 2 bases and 5 bases, in that order; junction bases with no gene match: 12. The CDR3 extends over 17 amino acids. Here the CDR3 reads CAWSYPQGGRNNSPLHF. CDR3 DNA: TGTGCCTGGAGTTACCCCCAAGGGGGCCGTAATAATTCACCCCTCCACTTT. Full variable domain (outside the CDR3, taken from reference TRBV30 and TRBJ1-6): SQTIHQWPATLVQPVGSPLSLECTVEGTSNPNLYWYRQAAGRGLQLLFYSVGIGQISSEVPQNLSASRPQDRQFILSSKKLLLSDSGFYLCAWSYPQGGRNNSPLHFGNGTRLTVT.

The chain carries TRBV18 and TRBJ1-5; TRBD1 matches 7 bases. The CDR3 contains 15 residues. Germline V CDR1 and CDR2: KGHSH, LQKENI. The trim removed 0 bases at V and 3 bases at J, leaving 2 bases unmatched. The CDR3 spells CASSPPGQFNQPQHF. The DNA of the CDR3 is TGTGCCAGCTCACCACCGGGACAGTTCAATCAGCCCCAGCATTTT.

CDR3 loop: CASSQVTDEKLFF. DNA of the CDR3: TGTGCCAGCTCACAAGTCACAGATGAAAAACTGTTTTTT. The chain has TRBV18 and TRBJ1-4; D uncertain. The CDR3 spans 13 residues. CDR1 is KGHSH and CDR2 is LQKENI in the germline V gene. V was shortened by 4 bases and J by 6 bases, with 9 bases between the two germline ends.

The rearrangement uses TRBV7-2 and TRBJ1-5, with a tentative D call TRBD1 (5 bases). The V and J ends lost 5 bases and 2 bases respectively, with 13 bases between them. Germline V gene lookup returns CDR1 SGHTA and CDR2 FQGNSA. The CDR3 contains 15 residues. The DNA for the CDR3 is TGTGCCAGCAGCCGGGGGGGTTCTGGCAATCAGCCCCAGCATTTT. Its translation is CASSRGGSGNQPQHF. Full variable domain (outside the CDR3, taken from reference TRBV7-2 and TRBJ1-5): GAGVSQSPSNKVTEKGKDVELRCDPISGHTALYWYRQSLGQGLEFLIYFQGNSAPDKSGLPSDRFSAERTGGSVSTLTIQRTQQEDSAVYLCASSRGGSGNQPQHFGDGTRLSIL.

This clone was seen more than once but under ten times. V gene TRBV27 combines with J gene TRBJ1-2, with unresolved D. CDR3 length: 14 residues. The V gene lost 4 bases and the J gene lost 4 bases, with 13 bases spanning the gap. Looked up from germline, CDR1 is MNHEY and CDR2 is SMNVEV (reference sequence). DNA for the CDR3: TGTGCCAGCAGTTCCCGGAGGGCCAGCTATGGCTACACCTTC. Its protein product is CASSSRRASYGYTF.

This clone was detected once. The chain combines TRBV7-8 with TRBJ2-5; TRBD1 agrees at 9 bases. The CDR3 runs to 16 residues. V was clipped by 2 bases and J by 0 bases; unmatched bases: 4. Germline V CDR1 and CDR2: SGHVS, FQNEAQ. The CDR3: CASSLSGTGHQETQYF. The CDR3 region has the DNA TGTGCCAGCAGCTTATCCGGGACAGGGCACCAAGAGACCCAGTACTTC.

The chain couples TRBV9 to TRBJ1-2; D not resolved. This CDR3 is built from 13 residues. V was cut by 4 bases and J by 5 bases, with 12 bases left in between. The germline gives CDR1 SGDLS, CDR2 YYNGEE. In nucleotides, the CDR3 is TGTGCCAGCAGCACCCCCGTTGGTTATGGCTACACCTTC. This gives the protein CASSTPVGYGYTF.